This T cell receptor beta chain appears in the sequencing data of a study of T cells after yellow fever vaccination. Study overall: SMART-Seq v4 Ultra Low Input prepared the low-cell-number fractions. Study-level results: CD4 and CD8 compartments shared a small share of clonotypes. Subsequent booster samples again held most clones from primary vaccination (roughly 95% CD4, 88% CD8).

By 5'RACE template switching, TCR cDNA was produced, with a universal primer site and UMIs added in the process. TCRdb fed the 5' RACE reads into MiXCR, producing one record per CDR3 protein. This sample has around 350,000 distinct CDR3 sequences, with 6.2% found just once. This clonotype was seen many times. Its specificity is unknown. This material consisted of PBMCs, taken 5 days after the yellow fever booster vaccination. The clonotype was recovered from a man aged 25-45 years who received the YFV17D yellow fever vaccine.

CDR3: CASRGLAEYEQYF. DNA for the CDR3: TGTGCCAGCAGGGGACTAGCGGAATACGAGCAGTACTTC. The chain has TRBV25-1 and TRBJ2-7, with TRBD2 matching 11 bases. Germline V gives CDR1 MGHDK, CDR2 SYGVNS. Trimming at V came to 6 bases and at J to 4 bases, leaving 2 bases not matched to a gene. The CDR3 has 13 amino acids.